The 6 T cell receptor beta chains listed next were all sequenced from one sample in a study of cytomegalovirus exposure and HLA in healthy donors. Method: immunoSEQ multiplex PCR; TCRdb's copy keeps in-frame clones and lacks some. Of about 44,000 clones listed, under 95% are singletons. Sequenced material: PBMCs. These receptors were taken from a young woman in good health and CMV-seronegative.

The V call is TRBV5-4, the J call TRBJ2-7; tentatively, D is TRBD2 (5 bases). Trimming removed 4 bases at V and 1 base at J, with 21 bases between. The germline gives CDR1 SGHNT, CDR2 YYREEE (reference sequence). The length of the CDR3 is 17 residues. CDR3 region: CASSAGPLPPGSYEQYF. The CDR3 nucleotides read TGTGCCAGCAGCGCTGGCCCCCTACCTCCGGGGTCCTACGAGCAGTACTTC.

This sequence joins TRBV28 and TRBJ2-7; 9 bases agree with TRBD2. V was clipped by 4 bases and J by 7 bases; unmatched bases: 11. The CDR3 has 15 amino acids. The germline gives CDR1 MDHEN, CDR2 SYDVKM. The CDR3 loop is CASSSTGTSRPEQYF. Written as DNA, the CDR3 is TGTGCCAGCAGTTCCACCGGGACTAGCCGACCGGAGCAGTACTTC.

The DNA of the CDR3 is TGTGCCAGCAGTCCGGGACAGGGGTTCATCGATCAGCCCCAGCATTTT. This codes for CASSPGQGFIDQPQHF. The chain combines TRBV28 with TRBJ1-5; TRBD1 matches at 10 bases. Trimming removed 5 bases from V and 5 bases from J; junction bases left unmatched: 9. The germline V gene has CDR1 MDHEN and CDR2 SYDVKM. The CDR3 contains 16 residues.

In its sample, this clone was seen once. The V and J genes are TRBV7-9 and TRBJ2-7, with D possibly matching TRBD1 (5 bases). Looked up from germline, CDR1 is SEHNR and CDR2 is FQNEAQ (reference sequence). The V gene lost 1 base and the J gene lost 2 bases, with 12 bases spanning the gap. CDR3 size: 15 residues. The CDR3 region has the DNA TGTGCCAGCAGCTTAGTAGGGGCGCGGACCTACGAGCAGTACTTC. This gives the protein CASSLVGARTYEQYF.

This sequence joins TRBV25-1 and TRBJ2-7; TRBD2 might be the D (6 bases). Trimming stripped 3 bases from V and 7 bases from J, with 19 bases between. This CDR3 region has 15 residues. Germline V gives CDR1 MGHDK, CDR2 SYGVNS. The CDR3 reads CASSDTGGTSREQYF. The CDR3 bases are TGTGCCAGCAGTGATACTGGCGGGACGTCGAGGGAGCAGTACTTC.

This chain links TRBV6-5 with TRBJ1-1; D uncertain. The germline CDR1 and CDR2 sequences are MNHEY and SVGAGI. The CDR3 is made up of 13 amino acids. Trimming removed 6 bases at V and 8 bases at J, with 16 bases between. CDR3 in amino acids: CASRPPGEYEAFF. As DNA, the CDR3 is TGTGCCAGCAGGCCCCCCGGGGAATACGAAGCTTTCTTT.